Sequencing of this T cell receptor (beta chain) was carried out in a study of CD8 T cells in ankylosing spondylitis. Study findings and constraints: Earlier reports found some motif variants in synovial fluid and blood in reactive arthritis. For ankylosing spondylitis blood, a TCR beta motif of eight or nine highly homologous variants appeared characteristic. Disease-linked clones had a CD8+ phenotype and relatively low frequency in peripheral blood.

TCRdb processed the 5' RACE reads anew with MiXCR; each CDR3 protein has one entry. The profile shows fewer than 650,000 distinct CDR3 sequences, about 13% of them singletons. This clonotype was seen only a few times. Its antigen is not known. The CDR3 loop spans 15 amino acids. Germline V gene data show CDR1 as SGHRS and CDR2 as YFSETQ. V was pared by 3 bases and J by 4 bases, with 14 bases between. The gene calls are TRBV5-1 and TRBJ2-1; D perhaps matches TRBD1 (6 bases). The sample consisted of blood, either unsorted or a sorted T cell fraction (not recorded which). This receptor was taken from a male donor with ankylosing spondylitis. The chain's CDR3 is CASSSDRLLYNEQFF. The CDR3 DNA follows: TGCGCCAGCAGCTCCGACAGGTTGCTATACAATGAGCAGTTCTTC.